This T cell receptor (beta chain) was retrieved from a study of shared clonotypes between healthy human individuals. Study results and caveats: Unshared clonotypes carried lower generation probabilities than those common to all four donors. Depth of sequencing was expected to influence donor clonotype sharing.

Trimming took off 6 bases at V and 4 bases at J, with 13 bases between the two ends. There are 14 residues in the CDR3. The germline CDR1 and CDR2 sequences are SNHLY and FYNNEI. This clone was seen more than once but under ten times. Its target is unknown. Replicate PCRs from sorted subsets contained around 200 ng DNA, which is 29,000 or so T cell genomes. The repertoire was sequenced with immunoSEQ multiplex PCR; TCRdb's copy has only in-frame clones and lacks some. The sample has under 600,000 clones, about 96% seen once; the top ten hold around 0.06%. The sequencing sample was made of naive CD4+ T cells sorted from blood. Subset of the sample: CD45RA+ positively selected. This clonotype originated in a woman aged 25 to 39 in good health. The chain combines TRBV2 with TRBJ1-5; TRBD1 is a possible D gene (5 bases). For the CDR3, the DNA is TGTGCCAGCAGGCCCAGGGAGTGGAATCAGCCCCAGCATTTT. It codes for CASRPREWNQPQHF.